This entry is about one TCR beta chain. The target antigen is unknown. The sample originates from a study of blood T cells in healthy people across ages. The CDR3 sequence is 14 residues long. Germline loops: CDR1 LGHNA, CDR2 YNFKEQ. Alongside a J-beta primer mix, a sample-barcoded 5' primer served in a second PCR lasting 7 to 11 cycles. A minimum of 2.5 million CDR3-containing paired-end reads was obtained for each sample. A single record per CDR3 protein comes from TCRdb applying MiXCR to the 5' RACE reads. The profile shows nearly 800,000 distinct CDR3 sequences, roughly 56% of them singletons. General study results and limits: Age showed a roughly linear inverse relationship with TCR beta diversity per million T cells. When set beside aged donors, long-lived donors presented more naive CD4+ cells and higher diversity.

The TCR originated in a man in his forties or fifties in good health. The sample was blood. The chain recombines TRBV4-2 with TRBJ2-4; 9 bases match TRBD2. The J call is in doubt because the DNA end fits TRBJ2-7 better. The CDR3 sequence is CASSQTGTSREQYF. The CDR3 DNA follows: TGTGCCAGCAGCCAGACCGGGACTAGCCGCGAGCAGTACTTC.